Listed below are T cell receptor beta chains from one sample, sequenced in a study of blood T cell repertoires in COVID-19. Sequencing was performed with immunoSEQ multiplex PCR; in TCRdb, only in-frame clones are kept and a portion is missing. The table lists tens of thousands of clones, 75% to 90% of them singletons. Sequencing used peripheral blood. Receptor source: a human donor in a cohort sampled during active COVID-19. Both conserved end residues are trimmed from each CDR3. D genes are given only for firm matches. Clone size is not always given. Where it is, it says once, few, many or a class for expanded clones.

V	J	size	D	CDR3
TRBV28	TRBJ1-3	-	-	ASSVGGSAGNTIY
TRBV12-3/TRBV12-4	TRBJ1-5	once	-	ASSPPRQPQH
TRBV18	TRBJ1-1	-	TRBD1	ASSLTGTGATYGAF
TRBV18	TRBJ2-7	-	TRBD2	ASSPRFSPSGRAGNEQY
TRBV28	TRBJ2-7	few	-	ASIAPSESSYEQY
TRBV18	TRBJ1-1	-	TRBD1	ASSPRQGAHLLNTEAF
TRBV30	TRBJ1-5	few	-	AWDGGGNQPQH
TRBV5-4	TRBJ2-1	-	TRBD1	ASSARQGAVNEQF
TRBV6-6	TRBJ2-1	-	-	ASSYWTRGGNEQF
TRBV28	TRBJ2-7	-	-	ASSQIRGRSAYEQY
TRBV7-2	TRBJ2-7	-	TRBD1	ASSSRPGGSYEQY
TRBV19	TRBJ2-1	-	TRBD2	ASSIGTSGRNEQF
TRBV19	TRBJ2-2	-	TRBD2	ASRGGRTNTGELF
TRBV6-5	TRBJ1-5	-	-	ASTEDGNSNQPQH
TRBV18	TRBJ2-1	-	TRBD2	ASSPPSLAGNEQF
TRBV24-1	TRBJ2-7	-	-	ATSDLASREQY
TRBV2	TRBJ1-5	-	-	ASSEALLGASPQH
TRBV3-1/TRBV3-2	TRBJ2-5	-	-	ASSRQNVQETQY
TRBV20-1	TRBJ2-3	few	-	SASEPGTDTQY
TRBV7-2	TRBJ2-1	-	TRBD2	ASSSGTRGSEQF
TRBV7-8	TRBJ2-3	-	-	ASSPYTDTQY
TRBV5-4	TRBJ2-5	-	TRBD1	ASSRDRRSETQY
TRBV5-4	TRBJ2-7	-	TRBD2	ASTRGGPGTGHEQY
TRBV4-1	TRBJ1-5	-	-	ASSQFGSSINQPQH
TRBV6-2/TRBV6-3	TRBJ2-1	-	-	ASSYSGQASYNEQF
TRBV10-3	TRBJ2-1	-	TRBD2	ATLGGSFIDEQF
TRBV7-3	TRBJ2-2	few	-	ASRVEGWSGELF